This entry lists 23 T cell receptor beta chains sequenced from one sample in a study of technical replicates of blood from several donors. Libraries were prepared by immunoSEQ multiplex PCR; TCRdb keeps only in-frame clonotypes and omits some of them. The data contain tens of thousands of clones, around 92% of them singletons. Specimen: T cells isolated from PBMCs. The receptors derive from a human donor in good health.

The rearrangement links TRBV28 to TRBJ2-7, with D possibly being TRBD1 (6 bases). CDR3 size: 15 residues. Trimming removed 6 bases at V and 0 bases at J, with 15 bases between. The germline V gene has CDR1 MDHEN and CDR2 SYDVKM. CDR3 in DNA: TGTGCCAGCAGCCTTCCCGGACAGTTCTCCTACGAGCAGTACTTC. Residues: CASSLPGQFSYEQYF.

The rearrangement joins TRBV27 to TRBJ2-7, with D unclear. CDR3 length equals 14 residues. Germline V CDR1 and CDR2: MNHEY, SMNVEV (reference sequence). V lost 2 bases to trimming and J lost 4 bases, with 12 bases between them. The CDR3 DNA is TGTGCCAGCAGTTTAAGTTTGCCTACTTACGAGCAGTACTTC. It specifies CASSLSLPTYEQYF.

The rearrangement links TRBV12-5 to TRBJ2-1, with TRBD2 as a possible D gene (5 bases). Germline CDR1 LGHNT, CDR2 FRNRAP. V was trimmed by 0 bases and J by 6 bases, leaving 12 bases between them. The CDR3 has 15 residues. The CDR3, as DNA: TGTGCTAGTGGTTTGGTAGCTCGGACTTTCAATGAGCAGTTCTTC. Protein product: CASGLVARTFNEQFF.

The chain carries TRBV18 and TRBJ1-1, with a weak D call TRBD1 (6 bases). This CDR3 has 14 amino acids. Germline values: CDR1 KGHSH, CDR2 LQKENI. V shed 3 bases and J shed 5 bases, with 13 bases lying between them. For the CDR3, the DNA is TGTGCCAGCTCACCGTACCAGGGGCTTACTGAAGCTTTCTTT. Protein sequence: CASSPYQGLTEAFF.

The rearrangement links TRBV4-2 to TRBJ2-1; tentative D call: TRBD1 (6 bases). Germline V gives CDR1 LGHNA, CDR2 YNFKEQ. Between the trimmed V and J ends, which lost 0 bases and 4 bases, there was a span of 13 bases. This CDR3 spans 16 amino acids. CDR3 nucleotide sequence: TGTGCCAGCAGCCAAGACGACAGGACGCATTACAATGAGCAGTTCTTC. Its protein is CASSQDDRTHYNEQFF.

J is TRBJ2-1 and V is TRBV6-4; 7 positions agree with TRBD2. V shed 0 bases, J shed 9 bases, and the junction held 8 bases outside the gene matches. CDR1 is MRHNA and CDR2 is SNTAGT in the germline V gene. The CDR3 has 15 amino acids. The CDR3: CASSDSNGGVGEQFF. In DNA form, the CDR3 reads TGTGCCAGCAGTGACTCGAATGGGGGGGTGGGTGAGCAGTTCTTC.

The chain joins TRBV11-2 to TRBJ2-7; D might be TRBD2 (5 bases). This CDR3 region has 16 residues. The V and J ends lost 0 bases and 2 bases respectively, with 14 bases between them. Germline V lookup: CDR1 SGHAT, CDR2 FQNNGV. The CDR3 region has the DNA TGTGCCAGCAGCTTAGATCCTTGGACTGATCCCTACGAGCAGTACTTC. It codes for CASSLDPWTDPYEQYF.

The chain has TRBV12-5 and TRBJ1-4; 7 bases are shared with TRBD1. The CDR3 consists of 14 residues. Per the germline V gene, CDR1 is LGHNT and CDR2 is FRNRAP. J gave up 5 bases and V 3 bases, and 3 bases lay outside the gene matches. CDR3 in amino acids: CASGFDRENEKLFF. Written as DNA, the CDR3 is TGTGCTAGTGGTTTTGACAGGGAGAATGAAAAACTGTTTTTT.

Of note for this clone: Mismatch with germline at one junction end may stem from a read error. The V and J genes are TRBV7-9 and TRBJ2-7; TRBD1 matches at 7 bases. Germline CDR1 SEHNR, CDR2 FQNEAQ (reference sequence). The CDR3 is 18 residues long. As DNA, the CDR3 is TGTGCCAGCAGTCCTACGTATTCCCCTCAGGGGGTACCTACGAGGTTGGACTTC. It encodes CASSPTYSPQGVPTRLDF.

This clone was counted a single time. The V and J genes are TRBV4-1 and TRBJ2-1, with a possible D match to TRBD1 (5 bases). The CDR3 has 17 residues. Trimming shortened V by 1 base and J by 8 bases, and 21 bases separated the two germline ends. The germline V gene has CDR1 MGHRA and CDR2 YSYEKL. CDR3 sequence (DNA): TGCGCCAGCAGCCAAGGAATAAGTAGGGGTTTTTCGGATGAGCAGTTCTTC. Translation: CASSQGISRGFSDEQFF.

The chain joins TRBV2 to TRBJ2-5; 11 bases fit TRBD1. Germline V CDR1 and CDR2: SNHLY, FYNNEI. Trimming at V came to 7 bases and at J to 4 bases, leaving 8 bases not matched to a gene. The CDR3 runs to 15 residues. In nucleotides, the CDR3 is TGTGCCAGCAAATCGGACAGGGGGCCACGAGAGACCCAGTACTTC. This encodes CASKSDRGPRETQYF.

The V call is TRBV5-7, the J call TRBJ1-1, with D perhaps matching TRBD1 (6 bases). TRBV5-7 is classed as an ORF, of uncertain function. With 0 bases removed from V and 6 bases from J, the gap between germline ends came to 24 bases. The CDR3 is made up of 18 amino acids. The CDR3, as DNA: TGTGCCAGCAGCTTGGAGTACTGGGGGCATGAGGTTTGCTCTGAAGCTTTCTTT. This sequence encodes CASSLEYWGHEVCSEAFF.

The CDR3 nucleotides are TGTGCCACCAGGTCTGCGGGGGGCGTCACCGGGGAGCTGTTTTTT. Its protein is CATRSAGGVTGELFF. The chain couples TRBV10-3 to TRBJ2-2; 8 positions match TRBD2. V lost 10 bases and J lost 4; bases outside the gene matches: 11. This CDR3 spans 15 amino acids. The germline V gene has CDR1 ENHRY and CDR2 SYGVKD.

The CDR3 DNA sequence: TGCAGTGCTGCGGGGAAGCAGTTCTTC. Its translation: CSAAGKQFF. This chain links TRBV20-1 with TRBJ2-1, with D tentatively TRBD2 (6 bases). Germline V lookup: CDR1 DFQATT, CDR2 SNEGSKA (reference sequence). The V and J ends lost 5 bases and 11 bases respectively, with 7 bases between them. The CDR3 length is 9 residues.

The J gene is TRBJ1-2, the V gene TRBV5-4; 7 bases are shared with TRBD1. CDR3 length: 15 amino acids. Looked up from germline, CDR1 is SGHNT and CDR2 is YYREEE (reference sequence). With 0 bases clipped from V and 4 bases from J, the junction kept 6 bases outside the gene matches. CDR3 sequence reads: CASSLGDSPIYGYTF. CDR3 in DNA: TGTGCCAGCAGCTTGGGGGACAGTCCTATCTATGGCTACACCTTC.

The chain uses TRBV7-9 and TRBJ1-5; the match to TRBD1 covers 10 bases. Trimming cost V 1 base and J 5 bases; bases outside gene matches: 5. CDR3 length: 16 residues. CDR1 and CDR2 from the germline V gene are SEHNR and FQNEAQ (reference sequence). CDR3 coding DNA: TGTGCCAGCAGCTTAGGGGGACAGGGGAAGGATCAGCCCCAGCATTTT. Translating it yields CASSLGGQGKDQPQHF.

As regards this clone: Since no conserved phenylalanine or tryptophan closes the CDR3, a read error is the likely cause. The DNA is omitted, as the CDR3 cannot be located on it reliably, and the CDR3 follows TCRdb's listing. The chain links TRBV4-1 to TRBJ2-7; the table's D call of TRBD2 was not tested on the DNA. CDR1 is MGHRA, CDR2 YSYEKL, per germline. Including both end residues, the CDR3 is 14 amino acids long. The CDR3 spells CASSQVMAGGPALL.

The V gene is TRBV7-6, the J gene TRBJ2-2, with D unresolved. From germline, CDR1 is SGHVS and CDR2 FNYEAQ. Deletions cut 3 bases from V and 4 bases from J, with 6 bases between. CDR3 length: 13 residues. DNA for the CDR3: TGTGCCAGCAGCTTTACGGTCACCGGGGAGCTGTTTTTT. It specifies CASSFTVTGELFF.

The chain is built from TRBV10-3 and TRBJ2-1; D is unclear. CDR3 length: 14 amino acids. Between the trimmed V and J ends, which lost 5 bases and 0 bases, there was a span of 8 bases. Looked up from germline, CDR1 is ENHRY and CDR2 is SYGVKD. CDR3 sequence (DNA): TGTGCCATCAGTACAGTGCTCTCCTACAATGAGCAGTTCTTC. Its protein product is CAISTVLSYNEQFF.

The rearrangement links TRBV19 to TRBJ1-2, with D uncertain. The germline V and J ends were trimmed by 3 bases and 3 bases, with 14 bases remaining between them. Germline lookup yields CDR1 LNHDA and CDR2 SQIVND (reference sequence). The CDR3 sequence is 15 residues long. CDR3 sequence (DNA): TGTGCCAGTAGTATGTGGTCAGAGGAATACTATGGCTACACCTTC. Amino acid sequence: CASSMWSEEYYGYTF.

The chain links TRBV2 to TRBJ1-6; D gene ambiguous. V dropped 8 bases and J dropped 12 bases, with 17 bases sitting between them. This CDR3 is 13 amino acids long. The germline CDR1 and CDR2 sequences are SNHLY and FYNNEI. CDR3 DNA sequence: TGTGCCAGCGTCCTTGGGAGTAGCGGACCCCTCCACTTT. Protein sequence: CASVLGSSGPLHF.

The chain carries TRBV11-3 and TRBJ1-1; 11 positions agree with TRBD1. The CDR3 covers 19 residues. Unmatched junction bases numbered 20, after V lost 5 bases and J lost 6 bases. CDR1 and CDR2 (germline): SGHNT, YENEEA. The CDR3 region has the DNA TGTGCCAGCAGCCCTGGACAGGGGGCTAGCGGGGATGACATGTCTGAAGCTTTCTTT. It specifies CASSPGQGASGDDMSEAFF.

The gene calls are TRBV4-1 and TRBJ1-1; no definite D call. The germline V and J ends were trimmed by 1 base and 4 bases, with 10 bases remaining between them. CDR3 length: 14 residues. The germline V gene encodes CDR1 MGHRA and CDR2 YSYEKL. The CDR3 region has the DNA TGCGCCAGCAGCCAAGCCGCGGTTACCACTGAAGCTTTCTTT. Its protein is CASSQAAVTTEAFF.